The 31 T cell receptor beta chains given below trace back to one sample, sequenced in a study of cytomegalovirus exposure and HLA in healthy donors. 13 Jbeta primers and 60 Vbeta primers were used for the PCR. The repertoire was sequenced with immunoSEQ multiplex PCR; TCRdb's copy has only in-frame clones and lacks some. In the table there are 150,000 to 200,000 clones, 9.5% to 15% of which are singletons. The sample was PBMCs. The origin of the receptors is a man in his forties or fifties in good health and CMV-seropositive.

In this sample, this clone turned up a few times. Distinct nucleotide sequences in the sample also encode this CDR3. The CDR3 sequence is CASSFQMNTEAFF. CDR3 DNA: TGCGCCAGCAGCTTTCAGATGAACACTGAAGCTTTCTTT. V gene TRBV5-1 combines with J gene TRBJ1-1, with D unclear. CDR1 SGHRS and CDR2 YFSETQ come from the germline V gene. CDR3 size: 13 residues. V was shortened by 2 bases and J by 0 bases, with 5 bases between the two germline ends.

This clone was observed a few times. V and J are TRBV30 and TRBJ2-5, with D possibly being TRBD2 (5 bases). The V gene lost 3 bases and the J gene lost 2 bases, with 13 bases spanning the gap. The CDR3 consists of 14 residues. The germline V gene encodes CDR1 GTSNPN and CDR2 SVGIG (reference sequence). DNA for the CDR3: TGTGCCTGGAGCCCCCTGGGAGTACAAGAGACCCAGTACTTC. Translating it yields CAWSPLGVQETQYF. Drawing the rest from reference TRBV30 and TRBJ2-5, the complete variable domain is SQTIHQWPATLVQPVGSPLSLECTVEGTSNPNLYWYRQAAGRGLQLLFYSVGIGQISSEVPQNLSASRPQDRQFILSSKKLLLSDSGFYLCAWSPLGVQETQYFGPGTRLLVL.

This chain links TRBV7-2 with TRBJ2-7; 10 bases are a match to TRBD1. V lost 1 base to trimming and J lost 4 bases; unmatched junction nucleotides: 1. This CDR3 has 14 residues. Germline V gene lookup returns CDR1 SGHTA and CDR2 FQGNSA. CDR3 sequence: CASSLGDRGYEQYV. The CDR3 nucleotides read TGTGCCAGCAGCTTAGGGGACAGGGGATACGAGCAGTACGTC.

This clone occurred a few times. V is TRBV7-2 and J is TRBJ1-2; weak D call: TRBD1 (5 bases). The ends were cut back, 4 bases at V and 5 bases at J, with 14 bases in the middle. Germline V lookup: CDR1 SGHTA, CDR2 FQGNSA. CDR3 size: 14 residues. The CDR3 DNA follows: TGTGCCAGCAGCTCCTCGACAGCTTCTTATGGCTACACCTTC. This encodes CASSSSTASYGYTF.

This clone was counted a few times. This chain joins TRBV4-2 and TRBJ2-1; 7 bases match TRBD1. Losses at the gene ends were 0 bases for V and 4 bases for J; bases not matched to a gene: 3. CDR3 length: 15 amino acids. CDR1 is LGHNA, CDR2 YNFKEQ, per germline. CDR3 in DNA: TGTGCCAGCAGCCAAGAAGGGACAGAGTACAATGAGCAGTTCTTC. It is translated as CASSQEGTEYNEQFF.

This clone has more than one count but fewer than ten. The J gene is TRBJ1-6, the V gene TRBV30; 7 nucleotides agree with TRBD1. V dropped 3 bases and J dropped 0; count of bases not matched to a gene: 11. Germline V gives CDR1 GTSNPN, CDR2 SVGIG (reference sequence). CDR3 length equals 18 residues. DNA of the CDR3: TGTGCCTGGAGCCCTGGAACAGGGGTTAACTCCTATAATTCACCCCTCCACTTT. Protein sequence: CAWSPGTGVNSYNSPLHF.

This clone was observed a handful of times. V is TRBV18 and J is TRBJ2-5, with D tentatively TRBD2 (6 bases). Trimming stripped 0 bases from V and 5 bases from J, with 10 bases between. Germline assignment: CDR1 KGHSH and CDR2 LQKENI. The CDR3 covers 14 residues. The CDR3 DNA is TGTGCCAGCTCACCACCGAGTGCGGGGGAGACCCAGTACTTC. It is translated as CASSPPSAGETQYF.

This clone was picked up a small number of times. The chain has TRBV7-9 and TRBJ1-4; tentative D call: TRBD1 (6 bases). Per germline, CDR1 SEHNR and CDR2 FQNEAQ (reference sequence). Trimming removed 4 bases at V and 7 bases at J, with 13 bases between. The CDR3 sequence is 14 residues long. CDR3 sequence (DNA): TGTGCCAGCAGCTGGGGGCAGGGAAGTGAAAAACTGTTTTTT. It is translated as CASSWGQGSEKLFF.

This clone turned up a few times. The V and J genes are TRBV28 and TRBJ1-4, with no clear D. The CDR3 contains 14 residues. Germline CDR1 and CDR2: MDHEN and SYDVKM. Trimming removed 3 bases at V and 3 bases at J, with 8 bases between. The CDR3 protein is CASSFQGANEKLFF. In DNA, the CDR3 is TGTGCCAGCAGTTTTCAAGGAGCTAATGAAAAACTGTTTTTT.

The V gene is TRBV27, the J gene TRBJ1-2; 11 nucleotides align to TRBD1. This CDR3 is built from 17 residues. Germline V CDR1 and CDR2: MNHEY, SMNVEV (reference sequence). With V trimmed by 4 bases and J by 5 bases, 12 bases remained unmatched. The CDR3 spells CASSSMRTGGMSYGYTF. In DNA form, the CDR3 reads TGTGCCAGCAGTTCCATGAGGACAGGGGGCATGTCGTATGGCTACACCTTC.

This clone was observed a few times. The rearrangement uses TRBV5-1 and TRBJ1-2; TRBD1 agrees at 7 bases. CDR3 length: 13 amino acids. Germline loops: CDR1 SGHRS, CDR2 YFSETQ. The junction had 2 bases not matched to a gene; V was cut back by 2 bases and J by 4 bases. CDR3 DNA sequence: TGCGCCAGCAGCTTACGGACAGGCTATGGCTACACCTTC. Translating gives CASSLRTGYGYTF.

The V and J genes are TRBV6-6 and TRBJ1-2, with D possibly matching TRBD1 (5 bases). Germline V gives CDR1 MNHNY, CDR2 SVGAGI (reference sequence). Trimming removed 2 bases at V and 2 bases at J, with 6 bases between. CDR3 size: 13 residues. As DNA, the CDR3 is TGTGCCAGCAGTTACCGACAGAACTATGGCTACACCTTC. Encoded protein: CASSYRQNYGYTF.

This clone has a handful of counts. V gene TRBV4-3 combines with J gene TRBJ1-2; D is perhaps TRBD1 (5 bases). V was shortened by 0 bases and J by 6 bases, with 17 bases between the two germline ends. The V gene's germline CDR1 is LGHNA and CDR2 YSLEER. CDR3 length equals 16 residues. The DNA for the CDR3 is TGCGCCAGCAGCCAAGATCGAGGAGGGGAGGTGGATGGCTACACCTTC. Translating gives CASSQDRGGEVDGYTF.

In nucleotides, the CDR3 is TGTGCCAGCTCACCTAATATACAGGATACGCAGTATTTT. Translation: CASSPNIQDTQYF. This chain joins TRBV18 and TRBJ2-3, with no clear D. Trimming took off 3 bases at V and 6 bases at J, with 10 bases between the two ends. Germline CDR1 and CDR2: KGHSH and LQKENI. The CDR3 runs to 13 residues.

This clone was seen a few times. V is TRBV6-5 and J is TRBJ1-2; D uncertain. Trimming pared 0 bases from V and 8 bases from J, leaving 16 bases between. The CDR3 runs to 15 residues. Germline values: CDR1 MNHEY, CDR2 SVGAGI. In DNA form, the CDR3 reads TGTGCCAGCAGTTACTCGACTGCGCCCAAGTACGGCTACACCTTC. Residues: CASSYSTAPKYGYTF.

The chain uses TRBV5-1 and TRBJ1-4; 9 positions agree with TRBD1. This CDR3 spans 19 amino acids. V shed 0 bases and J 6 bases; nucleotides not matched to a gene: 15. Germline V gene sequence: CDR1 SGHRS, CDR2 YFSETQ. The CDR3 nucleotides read TGCGCCAGCAGCTTGGGGATCACCCTGGGCGGGACAGGGCATGAAAAACTGTTTTTT. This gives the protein CASSLGITLGGTGHEKLFF.

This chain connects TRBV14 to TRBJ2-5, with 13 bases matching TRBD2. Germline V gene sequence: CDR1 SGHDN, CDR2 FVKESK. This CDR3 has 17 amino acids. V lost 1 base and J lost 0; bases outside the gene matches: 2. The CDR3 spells CASSQATSGGHQETQYF. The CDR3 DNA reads TGTGCCAGCAGCCAAGCGACTAGCGGGGGGCACCAAGAGACCCAGTACTTC.

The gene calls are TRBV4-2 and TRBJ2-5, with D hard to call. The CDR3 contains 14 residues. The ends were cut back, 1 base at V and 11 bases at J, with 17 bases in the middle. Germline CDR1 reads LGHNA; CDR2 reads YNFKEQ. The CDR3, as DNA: TGTGCCAGCAGCCAAGGGGCCGGCGTCTTTGGGCAGTACTTC. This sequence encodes CASSQGAGVFGQYF.

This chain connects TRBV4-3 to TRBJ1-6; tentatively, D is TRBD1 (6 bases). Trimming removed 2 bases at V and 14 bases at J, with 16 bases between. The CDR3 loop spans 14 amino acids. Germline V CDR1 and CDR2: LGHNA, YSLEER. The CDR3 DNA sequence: TGCGCCAGCAGCCAAAACCAGGGGCGCAGAGCCCTCCACTTT. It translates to CASSQNQGRRALHF.

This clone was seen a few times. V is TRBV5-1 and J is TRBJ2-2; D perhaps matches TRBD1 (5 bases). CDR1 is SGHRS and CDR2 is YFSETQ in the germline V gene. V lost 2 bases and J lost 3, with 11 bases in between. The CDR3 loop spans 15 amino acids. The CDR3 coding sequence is TGCGCCAGCAGCTTTGATGGGGCTCACACCGGGGAGCTGTTTTTT. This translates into CASSFDGAHTGELFF. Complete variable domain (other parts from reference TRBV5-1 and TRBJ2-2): KAGVTQTPRYLIKTRGQQVTLSCSPISGHRSVSWYQQTPGQGLQFLFEYFSETQRNKGNFPGRFSGRQFSNSRSEMNVSTLELGDSALYLCASSFDGAHTGELFFGEGSRLTVL.

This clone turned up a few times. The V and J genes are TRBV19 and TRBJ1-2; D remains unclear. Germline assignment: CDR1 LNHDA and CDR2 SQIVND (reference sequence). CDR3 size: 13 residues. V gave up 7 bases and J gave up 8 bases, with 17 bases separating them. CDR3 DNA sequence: TGTGCCAGTAACCCCGGGCCGGCGGGCGGCTACACCTTC. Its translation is CASNPGPAGGYTF.

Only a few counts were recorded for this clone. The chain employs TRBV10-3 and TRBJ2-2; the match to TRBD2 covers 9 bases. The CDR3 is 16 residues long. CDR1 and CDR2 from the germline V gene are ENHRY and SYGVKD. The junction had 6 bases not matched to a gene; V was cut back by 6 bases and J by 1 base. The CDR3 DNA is TGTGCCATCAGAGAATCGACTAGCGGGAACACCGGGGAGCTGTTTTTT. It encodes CAIRESTSGNTGELFF.

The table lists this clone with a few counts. CDR3 DNA: TGCGCCAGCAGCCGGCAGGGTTCCTATGGCTACACCTTC. Its protein product is CASSRQGSYGYTF. The V call is TRBV4-3, the J call TRBJ1-2, with D maybe TRBD1 (5 bases). Trimming removed 4 bases at V and 4 bases at J, with 10 bases between. This CDR3 is built from 13 residues. The germline V gene has CDR1 LGHNA and CDR2 YSLEER.

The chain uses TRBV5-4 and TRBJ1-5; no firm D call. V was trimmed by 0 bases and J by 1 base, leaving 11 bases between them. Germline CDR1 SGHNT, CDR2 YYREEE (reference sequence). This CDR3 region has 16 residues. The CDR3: CASSLGQPGSNQPQHF. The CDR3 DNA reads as TGTGCCAGCAGCTTGGGGCAGCCGGGGAGCAATCAGCCCCAGCATTTT.

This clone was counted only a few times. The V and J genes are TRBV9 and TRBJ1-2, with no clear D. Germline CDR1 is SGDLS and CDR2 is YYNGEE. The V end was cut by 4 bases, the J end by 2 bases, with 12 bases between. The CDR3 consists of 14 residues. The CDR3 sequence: CASSPPTANYGYTF. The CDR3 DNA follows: TGTGCCAGCAGCCCACCCACAGCAAACTATGGCTACACCTTC.

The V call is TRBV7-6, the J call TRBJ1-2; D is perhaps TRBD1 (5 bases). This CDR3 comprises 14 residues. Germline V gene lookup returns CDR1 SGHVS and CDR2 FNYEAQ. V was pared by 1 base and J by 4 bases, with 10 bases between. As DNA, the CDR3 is TGTGCCAGCAGCTTAGATGGGGGGTCCTATGGCTACACCTTC. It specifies CASSLDGGSYGYTF.

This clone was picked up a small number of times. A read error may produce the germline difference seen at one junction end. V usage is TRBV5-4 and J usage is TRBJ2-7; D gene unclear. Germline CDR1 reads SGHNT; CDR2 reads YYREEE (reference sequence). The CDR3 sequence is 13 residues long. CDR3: CASSFIDSDEQYF. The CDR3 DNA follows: TGTGCCAGCAGCTTTATAGACTCCGACGAGCAGTACTTC. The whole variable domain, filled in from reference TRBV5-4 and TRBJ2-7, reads ETGVTQSPTHLIKTRGQQVTLRCSSQSGHNTVSWYQQALGQGPQFIFQYYREEENGRGNFPPRFSGLQFPNYSSELNVNALELDDSALYLCASSFIDSDEQYFGPGTRLTVT.

The CDR3 DNA follows: TGCAGCGTGGCCGAGACAGGGGGCTTTGGCTACACCTTC. This gives the protein CSVAETGGFGYTF. V is TRBV29-1 and J is TRBJ1-2; 10 bases match TRBD1. Looked up from germline, CDR1 is SQVTM and CDR2 is ANQGSEA. The junction had 8 bases not matched to a gene; V was cut back by 6 bases and J by 7 bases. This CDR3 region has 13 residues.

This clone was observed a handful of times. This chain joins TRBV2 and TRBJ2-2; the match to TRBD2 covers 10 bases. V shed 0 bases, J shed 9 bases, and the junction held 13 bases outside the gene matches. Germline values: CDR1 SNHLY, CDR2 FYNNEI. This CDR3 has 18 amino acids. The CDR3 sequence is CASSEAASGGAFVRELFF. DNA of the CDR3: TGTGCCAGCAGTGAAGCTGCTAGCGGGGGAGCCTTTGTCAGGGAGCTGTTTTTT.

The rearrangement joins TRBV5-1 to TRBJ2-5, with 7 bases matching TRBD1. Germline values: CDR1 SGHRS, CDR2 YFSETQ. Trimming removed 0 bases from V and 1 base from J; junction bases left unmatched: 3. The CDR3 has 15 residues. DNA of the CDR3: TGCGCCAGCAGCTTGGGGGACAGATTCCAAGAGACCCAGTACTTC. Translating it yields CASSLGDRFQETQYF. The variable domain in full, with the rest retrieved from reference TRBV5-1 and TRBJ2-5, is KAGVTQTPRYLIKTRGQQVTLSCSPISGHRSVSWYQQTPGQGLQFLFEYFSETQRNKGNFPGRFSGRQFSNSRSEMNVSTLELGDSALYLCASSLGDRFQETQYFGPGTRLLVL.

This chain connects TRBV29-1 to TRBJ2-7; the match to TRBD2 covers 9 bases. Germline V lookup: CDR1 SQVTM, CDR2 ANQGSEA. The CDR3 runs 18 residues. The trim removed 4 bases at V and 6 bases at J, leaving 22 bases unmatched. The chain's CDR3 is CSVASGRGGQVAFSEQYF. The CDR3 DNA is TGCAGCGTTGCCTCAGGGCGGGGGGGCCAGGTAGCTTTCTCCGAGCAGTACTTC.